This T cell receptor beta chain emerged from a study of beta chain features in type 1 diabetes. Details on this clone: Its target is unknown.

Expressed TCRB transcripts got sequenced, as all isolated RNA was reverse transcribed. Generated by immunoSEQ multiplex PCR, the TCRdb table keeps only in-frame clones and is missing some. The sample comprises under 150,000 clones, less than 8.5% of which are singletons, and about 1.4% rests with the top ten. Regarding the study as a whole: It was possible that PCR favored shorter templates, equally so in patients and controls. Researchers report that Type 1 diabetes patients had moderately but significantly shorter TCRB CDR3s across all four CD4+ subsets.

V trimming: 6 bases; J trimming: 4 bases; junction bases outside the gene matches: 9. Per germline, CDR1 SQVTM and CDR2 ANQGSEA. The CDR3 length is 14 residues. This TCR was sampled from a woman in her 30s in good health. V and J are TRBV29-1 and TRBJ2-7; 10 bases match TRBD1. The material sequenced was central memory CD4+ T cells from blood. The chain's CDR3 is CSVARDRGSYEQYF. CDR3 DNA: TGCAGCGTCGCCCGGGACAGGGGTTCGTACGAGCAGTACTTC.